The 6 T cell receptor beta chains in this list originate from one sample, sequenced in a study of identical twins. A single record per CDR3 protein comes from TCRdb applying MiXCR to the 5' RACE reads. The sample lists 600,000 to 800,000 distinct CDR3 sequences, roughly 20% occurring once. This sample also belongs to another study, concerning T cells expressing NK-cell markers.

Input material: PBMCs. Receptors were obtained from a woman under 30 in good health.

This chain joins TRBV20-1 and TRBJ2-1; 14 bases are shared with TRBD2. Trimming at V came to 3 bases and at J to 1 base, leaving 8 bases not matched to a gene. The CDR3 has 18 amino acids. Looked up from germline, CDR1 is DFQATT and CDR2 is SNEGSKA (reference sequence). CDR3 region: CSARKGLAGAVSYNEQFF. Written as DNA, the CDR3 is TGCAGTGCTAGGAAGGGACTAGCGGGAGCGGTGTCCTACAATGAGCAGTTCTTC.

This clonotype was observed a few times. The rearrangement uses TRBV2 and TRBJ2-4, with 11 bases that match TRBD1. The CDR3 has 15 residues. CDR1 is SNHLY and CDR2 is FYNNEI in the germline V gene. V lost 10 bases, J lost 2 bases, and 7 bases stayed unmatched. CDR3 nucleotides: TGTGCCATGGACAGGGGGCTCTCTCCCAAAAACATTCAGTACTTC. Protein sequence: CAMDRGLSPKNIQYF.

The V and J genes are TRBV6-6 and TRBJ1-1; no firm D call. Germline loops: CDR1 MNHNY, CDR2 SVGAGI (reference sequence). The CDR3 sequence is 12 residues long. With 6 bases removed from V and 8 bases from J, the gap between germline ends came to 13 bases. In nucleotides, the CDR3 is TGTGCCAGCAGCTCCACGAGGTGGGAAGCTTTCTTT. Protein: CASSSTRWEAFF.

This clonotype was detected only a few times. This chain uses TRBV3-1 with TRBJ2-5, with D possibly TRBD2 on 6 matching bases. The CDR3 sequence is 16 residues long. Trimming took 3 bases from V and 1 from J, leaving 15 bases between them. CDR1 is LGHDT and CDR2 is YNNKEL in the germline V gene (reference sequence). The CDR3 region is CASSHRSGSRQETQYF. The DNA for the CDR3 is TGTGCCAGCAGCCACCGGAGCGGGTCCCGCCAAGAGACCCAGTACTTC.

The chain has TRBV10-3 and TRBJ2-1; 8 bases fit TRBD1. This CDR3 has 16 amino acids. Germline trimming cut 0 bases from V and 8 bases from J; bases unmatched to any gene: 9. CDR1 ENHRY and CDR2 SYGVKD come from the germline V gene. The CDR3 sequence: CAISESVTGEMDEQFF. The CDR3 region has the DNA TGTGCCATCAGTGAGTCCGTGACAGGGGAGATGGATGAGCAGTTCTTC.

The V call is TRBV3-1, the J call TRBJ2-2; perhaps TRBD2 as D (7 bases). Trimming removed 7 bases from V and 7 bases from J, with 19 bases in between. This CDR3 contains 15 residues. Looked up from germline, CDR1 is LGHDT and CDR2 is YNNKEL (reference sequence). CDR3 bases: TGTGCCAGCACGGGGGGCAGTACGATAATCGGGGAGCTGTTTTTT. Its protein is CASTGGSTIIGELFF.